Below, one TCR beta chain is given with its context. Antigen specificity is unknown. The data were obtained in a study of brain T cells in children with intractable seizures. Study results and caveats: Viral specificity was inferred only from CDR3 similarity; HCMV serostatus was unknown.

Surgery cases with the highest brain T cell transcript signatures were chosen for sequencing. Before surgery, patients took at least one anti-epileptic drug. Germline V gives CDR1 SGHRS, CDR2 YFSETQ. V was clipped by 4 bases and J by 4 bases, with 14 bases between them. This CDR3 is 14 amino acids long. Data came from immunoSEQ multiplex PCR; TCRdb stores just in-frame clones and leaves some out. This sample has approximately 40,000 clones, with roughly 90% found just once. The J gene is TRBJ1-1, the V gene TRBV5-1; the D is unclear. The sequencing here drew on peripheral blood, taken at surgery. This receptor was obtained from a girl aged 2 to 10 with tuberous sclerosis and intractable seizures. For the CDR3, the DNA is TGCGCCAGCAGCCTTGACCCGGGCGGCACTGAAGCTTTCTTT. This translates into CASSLDPGGTEAFF.